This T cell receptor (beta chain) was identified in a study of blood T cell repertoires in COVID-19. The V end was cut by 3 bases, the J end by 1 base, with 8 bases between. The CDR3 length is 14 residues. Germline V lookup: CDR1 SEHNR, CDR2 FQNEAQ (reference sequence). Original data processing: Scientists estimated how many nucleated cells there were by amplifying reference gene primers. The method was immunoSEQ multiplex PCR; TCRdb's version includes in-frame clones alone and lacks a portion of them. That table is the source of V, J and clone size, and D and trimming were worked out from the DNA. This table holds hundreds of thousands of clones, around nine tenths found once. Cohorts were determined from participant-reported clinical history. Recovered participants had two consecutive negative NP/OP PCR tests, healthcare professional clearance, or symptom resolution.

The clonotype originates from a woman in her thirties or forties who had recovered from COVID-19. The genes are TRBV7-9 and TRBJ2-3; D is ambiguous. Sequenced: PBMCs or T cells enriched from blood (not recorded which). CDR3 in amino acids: CASSFGQGTDTQYF. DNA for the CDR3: TGTGCCAGCAGCTTTGGGCAGGGCACAGATACGCAGTATTTT.